This T cell receptor (beta chain) appears in the sequencing data of a study of T cell repertoires in cytomegalovirus infection. Across the whole study: Matching HLA type and CMV infection were both indicated by public TCR beta signatures. Study conclusions and caveats: Accumulated public TCR beta family frequency recognized individuals carrying CMV together with the relevant HLA.

TCRdb redid the calling of the reads with MiXCR, one entry per CDR3 protein. The sample shows about 900,000 distinct CDR3 sequences, 25% to 40% of them seen only once. In regard to this clonotype: Its matching antigen is unknown.

The CDR3 is 17 residues long. Deletions cut 2 bases from V and 3 bases from J, with 17 bases between. Germline V gene lookup returns CDR1 MNHEY and CDR2 SVGEGT. The V and J genes are TRBV6-2 or TRBV6-3 and TRBJ2-1; either TRBD1 or TRBD2 may fit D (6 bases each). This specimen consisted of cultured CD8+ T cells from PBMCs, obtained from culture after CMV antigen stimulation. This TCR derives from a human donor in good health (CMV status not recorded). Some clones in this sample may be carry-over from other donors' samples. CDR3 sequence (DNA): TGTGCCAGCAGTTACCCGATCTGGGGGGCTAGCTACAATGAGCAGTTCTTC. This translates into CASSYPIWGASYNEQFF.